Listed below are T cell receptor beta chains from one sample, sequenced in a study of T cells in Graves' hyperthyroidism and ophthalmopathy. TCRdb called the multiplex PCR reads again in MiXCR, with one record for every CDR3 protein. This sample has some 150,000 distinct CDR3 sequences; around 20% occur once, and the top ten carry 67%. Sequencing used blood. The receptors shown here come from a woman aged 45 to 65 with Graves' hyperthyroidism that later progressed to Graves' ophthalmopathy. Each CDR3 is given with its conserved first and last residue. A D gene is named only where the DNA matches it firmly. Size tells how often a clone was seen (once, few, many) or the class of an expanded clone, and some rows leave it out.

abundance: many; d_gene: .; j_gene: TRBJ1-1; v_gene: TRBV18; CDR3aa: CASSSQVAEAFF; CDR3nt: TGTGCCAGCTCATCCCAGGTTGCTGAAGCTTTCTTT
abundance: .; d_gene: .; j_gene: TRBJ2-7; v_gene: TRBV27; CDR3aa: CASSSPGLKKNSYEQYF; CDR3nt: TGTGCCAGCAGTTCGCCAGGGCTAAAGAAAAATTCCTACGAGCAGTACTTC
abundance: .; d_gene: .; j_gene: TRBJ1-2; v_gene: TRBV29-1; CDR3aa: CSVATENYGYTF; CDR3nt: TGCAGCGTAGCGACGGAAAACTATGGCTACACCTTC
abundance: .; d_gene: .; j_gene: TRBJ2-7; v_gene: TRBV2; CDR3aa: CASGGDPVDEQYF; CDR3nt: TGTGCCAGTGGGGGAGACCCCGTGGACGAGCAGTACTTC
abundance: many; d_gene: .; j_gene: TRBJ1-1; v_gene: TRBV28; CDR3aa: CASRTGILNTEAFF; CDR3nt: TGTGCCAGCAGGACCGGGATCCTGAACACTGAAGCTTTCTTT
abundance: .; d_gene: .; j_gene: TRBJ1-1; v_gene: TRBV3-1; CDR3aa: CASSVAGAVNTEAFF; CDR3nt: TGTGCCAGCAGCGTAGCTGGGGCAGTGAACACTGAAGCTTTCTTT
abundance: many; d_gene: TRBD1; j_gene: TRBJ1-2; v_gene: TRBV3-1; CDR3aa: CASSQGTAYGYTF; CDR3nt: TGTGCCAGCAGCCAGGGGACAGCTTATGGCTACACCTTC
abundance: many; d_gene: .; j_gene: TRBJ1-2; v_gene: TRBV18; CDR3aa: CASSGTTRHSSYTF; CDR3nt: TGTGCCAGCTCCGGCACCACCAGGCACTCAAGCTACACCTTC
abundance: many; d_gene: TRBD2; j_gene: TRBJ2-3; v_gene: TRBV11-2; CDR3aa: CASSPQSWLAGVADTQYF; CDR3nt: TGTGCCAGCAGCCCCCAGTCCTGGCTAGCGGGAGTGGCAGATACGCAGTATTTT
abundance: many; d_gene: .; j_gene: TRBJ2-3; v_gene: TRBV7-9; CDR3aa: CASSTGTGMWADTQYF; CDR3nt: TGTGCCAGCAGCACCGGAACGGGGATGTGGGCAGATACGCAGTATTTT
abundance: .; d_gene: .; j_gene: TRBJ2-2; v_gene: TRBV4-2; CDR3aa: CASSQEKGPATGELFF; CDR3nt: TGTGCCAGCAGCCAAGAAAAGGGACCCGCGACGGGGGAGCTGTTTTTT
abundance: few; d_gene: TRBD1; j_gene: TRBJ2-5; v_gene: TRBV9; CDR3aa: CASSVGQVRQETQYF; CDR3nt: TGTGCCAGCAGCGTTGGACAGGTCCGCCAAGAGACCCAGTACTTC
abundance: many; d_gene: .; j_gene: TRBJ2-7; v_gene: TRBV4-1; CDR3aa: CASSQDPTGFGEQYF; CDR3nt: TGCGCCAGCAGCCAAGATCCGACGGGATTCGGCGAGCAGTACTTC
abundance: few; d_gene: TRBD1; j_gene: TRBJ2-1; v_gene: TRBV4-2; CDR3aa: CASSHGQGPYNEQFF; CDR3nt: TGTGCCAGCAGCCACGGACAGGGGCCCTACAATGAGCAGTTCTTC
abundance: many; d_gene: TRBD2; j_gene: TRBJ2-5; v_gene: TRBV28; CDR3aa: CATGLAGETQYF; CDR3nt: TGTGCCACCGGACTAGCGGGAGAGACCCAGTACTTC
abundance: few; d_gene: TRBD2; j_gene: TRBJ2-1; v_gene: TRBV5-6; CDR3aa: CASSGTGTSAYNEQFF; CDR3nt: TGTGCCAGCAGCGGAACCGGGACTAGCGCCTACAATGAGCAGTTCTTC
abundance: many; d_gene: TRBD2; j_gene: TRBJ2-7; v_gene: TRBV12-3/TRBV12-4; CDR3aa: CASSSPRTSVGTYEQYF; CDR3nt: TGTGCCAGCAGCTCACCGCGGACTAGCGTCGGCACCTACGAGCAGTACTTC
abundance: many; d_gene: .; j_gene: TRBJ1-2; v_gene: TRBV30; CDR3aa: CAWRDSLTPLYGYTF; CDR3nt: TGTGCCTGGAGGGACAGCCTAACCCCTCTATATGGCTACACCTTC
abundance: many; d_gene: TRBD1; j_gene: TRBJ2-7; v_gene: TRBV7-9; CDR3aa: CASSNPGTGRFEQYF; CDR3nt: TGTGCCAGCAGCAACCCCGGGACAGGGCGATTCGAGCAGTACTTC
abundance: .; d_gene: .; j_gene: TRBJ2-1; v_gene: TRBV29-1; CDR3aa: CSVYGHQSYNEQFF; CDR3nt: TGCAGCGTTTACGGGCATCAGTCTTACAATGAGCAGTTCTTC
abundance: many; d_gene: TRBD1; j_gene: TRBJ2-6; v_gene: TRBV28; CDR3aa: CASSPRDRVGANVLTF; CDR3nt: TGTGCCAGCAGTCCCCGGGACAGGGTCGGGGCCAACGTCCTGACTTTC
abundance: .; d_gene: TRBD1; j_gene: TRBJ2-2; v_gene: TRBV5-5; CDR3aa: CASSTGVTGELFF; CDR3nt: TGTGCCAGCAGTACAGGGGTCACCGGGGAGCTGTTTTTT
abundance: once; d_gene: .; j_gene: TRBJ2-6; v_gene: TRBV2; CDR3aa: CASSTELAGANVLTF; CDR3nt: TGTGCCAGCAGTACGGAACTTGCGGGGGCCAACGTCCTGACTTTC
abundance: many; d_gene: .; j_gene: TRBJ2-7; v_gene: TRBV28; CDR3aa: CASSFGQRSSYEQYF; CDR3nt: TGTGCCAGCAGTTTTGGGCAGCGGAGCTCCTACGAGCAGTACTTC
abundance: .; d_gene: .; j_gene: TRBJ2-1; v_gene: TRBV6-1; CDR3aa: CASSPGTDYNEQFF; CDR3nt: TGTGCCAGCAGCCCCGGGACGGACTACAATGAGCAGTTCTTC
abundance: many; d_gene: .; j_gene: TRBJ1-1; v_gene: TRBV10-1; CDR3aa: CASSVNRMNTEAFF; CDR3nt: TGCGCCAGCAGTGTTAACAGGATGAACACTGAAGCTTTCTTT
abundance: many; d_gene: TRBD2; j_gene: TRBJ2-5; v_gene: TRBV10-3; CDR3aa: CAISESTGGGETQYF; CDR3nt: TGTGCCATCAGTGAGTCGACTGGGGGAGGGGAGACCCAGTACTTC
abundance: few; d_gene: TRBD1; j_gene: TRBJ1-1; v_gene: TRBV5-1; CDR3aa: CASSLEGTGAEAFF; CDR3nt: TGCGCCAGCAGCTTGGAAGGGACAGGGGCGGAGGCTTTCTTT
abundance: many; d_gene: .; j_gene: TRBJ1-1; v_gene: TRBV3-1; CDR3aa: CASRLRMGGEAFF; CDR3nt: TGTGCCAGCAGACTTCGTATGGGCGGCGAAGCTTTCTTT
abundance: few; d_gene: TRBD2; j_gene: TRBJ2-1; v_gene: TRBV7-9; CDR3aa: CASSLASGRVGSYNEQFF; CDR3nt: TGTGCCAGCAGCTTGGCTAGCGGGAGGGTTGGTTCCTACAATGAGCAGTTCTTC
abundance: few; d_gene: .; j_gene: TRBJ1-4; v_gene: TRBV2; CDR3aa: CASSEDRATRAFNEKLFF; CDR3nt: TGTGCCAGCAGTGAAGACAGGGCGACTCGTGCTTTTAATGAAAAACTGTTTTTT
abundance: .; d_gene: .; j_gene: TRBJ2-7; v_gene: TRBV6-1; CDR3aa: CASSHGGLSYEQYF; CDR3nt: TGTGCCAGCAGCCACGGGGGTTTATCCTACGAGCAGTACTTC
abundance: .; d_gene: .; j_gene: TRBJ2-6; v_gene: TRBV6-1; CDR3aa: CASAKVSGANVLTF; CDR3nt: TGTGCCAGCGCCAAGGTATCTGGGGCCAACGTCCTGACTTTC
abundance: few; d_gene: .; j_gene: TRBJ2-6; v_gene: TRBV4-1; CDR3aa: CASRWTGANVLTF; CDR3nt: TGCGCCAGCAGGTGGACTGGGGCCAACGTCCTGACTTTC
abundance: few; d_gene: .; j_gene: TRBJ2-5; v_gene: TRBV7-9; CDR3aa: CASRPSGETQYF; CDR3nt: TGTGCCAGCAGGCCCTCGGGGGAGACCCAGTACTTC
abundance: many; d_gene: .; j_gene: TRBJ2-7; v_gene: TRBV2; CDR3aa: CASSEYYEQYF; CDR3nt: TGTGCCAGCAGTGAGTACTACGAGCAGTACTTC
abundance: .; d_gene: .; j_gene: TRBJ2-1; v_gene: TRBV7-9; CDR3aa: CASSPQDTRDEQFF; CDR3nt: TGTGCCAGCAGCCCACAGGACACCAGGGATGAGCAGTTCTTC
abundance: many; d_gene: TRBD2; j_gene: TRBJ2-7; v_gene: TRBV20-1; CDR3aa: CSARDTGTSPEYF; CDR3nt: TGCAGTGCTAGAGATACTGGGACTAGCCCAGAGTACTTC
abundance: many; d_gene: .; j_gene: TRBJ2-1; v_gene: TRBV2; CDR3aa: CASSVDVDSEQFF; CDR3nt: TGTGCCAGCAGTGTAGATGTAGATTCTGAGCAGTTCTTC
abundance: .; d_gene: .; j_gene: TRBJ2-2; v_gene: TRBV29-1; CDR3aa: CSVDETTGELFF; CDR3nt: TGCAGCGTTGATGAGACGACCGGGGAGCTGTTTTTT
abundance: many; d_gene: .; j_gene: TRBJ2-1; v_gene: TRBV18; CDR3aa: CASSLVRPRDYNEQFF; CDR3nt: TGTGCCAGCTCCCTGGTGAGGCCGCGGGACTACAATGAGCAGTTCTTC
abundance: many; d_gene: .; j_gene: TRBJ1-1; v_gene: TRBV20-1; CDR3aa: CSSMLTELNTEAFF; CDR3nt: TGCAGTTCTATGTTAACAGAGCTGAACACTGAAGCTTTCTTT
abundance: .; d_gene: .; j_gene: TRBJ1-1; v_gene: TRBV18; CDR3aa: CASSSATNTEAFF; CDR3nt: TGTGCCAGCTCCTCGGCAACCAACACTGAAGCTTTCTTT
abundance: many; d_gene: .; j_gene: TRBJ2-7; v_gene: TRBV6-1; CDR3aa: CASSDLGSTNTEQYF; CDR3nt: TGTGCCAGCAGTGACTTGGGGTCCACTAACACCGAGCAGTACTTC
abundance: many; d_gene: TRBD1; j_gene: TRBJ1-5; v_gene: TRBV15; CDR3aa: CATSKPDRPNQPQHF; CDR3nt: TGTGCCACCAGCAAACCGGACAGGCCCAATCAGCCCCAGCATTTT
abundance: many; d_gene: .; j_gene: TRBJ1-5; v_gene: TRBV28; CDR3aa: CASSFRGLSQPQHF; CDR3nt: TGTGCCAGCAGTTTTCGGGGGCTTAGTCAGCCCCAGCATTTT
abundance: many; d_gene: .; j_gene: TRBJ2-7; v_gene: TRBV6-5; CDR3aa: CASSYGGESYEQYF; CDR3nt: TGTGCCAGCAGTTACGGTGGCGAATCCTACGAGCAGTACTTC
abundance: .; d_gene: .; j_gene: TRBJ2-1; v_gene: TRBV20-1; CDR3aa: CSLLEVRAYNEQFF; CDR3nt: TGCAGCCTACTAGAGGTCAGGGCCTACAATGAGCAGTTCTTC
abundance: .; d_gene: .; j_gene: TRBJ1-5; v_gene: TRBV7-2; CDR3aa: CASSAFQGSNQPQHF; CDR3nt: TGTGCCAGCAGCGCATTTCAGGGGAGCAATCAGCCCCAGCATTTT
abundance: few; d_gene: TRBD2; j_gene: TRBJ2-3; v_gene: TRBV20-1; CDR3aa: CSARRGGKTTDTQYF; CDR3nt: TGCAGTGCTCGACGGGGAGGGAAGACCACAGATACGCAGTATTTT
abundance: many; d_gene: .; j_gene: TRBJ2-3; v_gene: TRBV5-6; CDR3aa: CASTPEPGADTQYF; CDR3nt: TGTGCCAGCACACCCGAACCTGGTGCAGATACGCAGTATTTT
abundance: many; d_gene: .; j_gene: TRBJ2-7; v_gene: TRBV7-6; CDR3aa: CASSLAQDSYEQYF; CDR3nt: TGTGCCAGCAGCTTAGCGCAGGATTCCTACGAGCAGTACTTC
abundance: many; d_gene: .; j_gene: TRBJ2-1; v_gene: TRBV5-5; CDR3aa: CASSLVEGLYNEQFF; CDR3nt: TGTGCCAGCAGCTTGGTGGAAGGGTTATACAATGAGCAGTTCTTC